Listed below are T cell receptor beta chains from one sample, sequenced in a study of T-cell reconstitution after alpha-beta-depleted transplantation in children. Via MiXCR, TCRdb re-called the PCR reads, giving one row per CDR3 protein. The sample has 440,000 or so distinct CDR3 sequences, 43% seen once. The sequences come from PBMCs, collected before TCRalphabeta/CD19-depleted stem cell transplant. The receptors were gathered from a girl aged 2 to 9 with aplastic anemia, due to receive a stem cell transplant. The CDR3 runs from the conserved cysteine through the conserved F or W. Each record gives: clone size, V gene, J gene, D gene, CDR3 DNA, CDR3 protein. The D gene is left open where the match is weak. Some rows have no size entry. The others give once, few or many, or a class for an expanded clone.

-	TRBV7-8	TRBJ1-1	-	TGTGCCAGCAGTTCGTGGACTGAAGCTTTCTTT	CASSSWTEAFF
few	TRBV5-1	TRBJ2-2	TRBD1	TGCGCCAGCAGCTTACAGACAGGGGGGAACACCGGGGAGCTGTTTTTT	CASSLQTGGNTGELFF
-	TRBV5-1	TRBJ2-7	TRBD2	TGCGCCAGCAGCTTGCAACCCATGGGGACTAGAAACACGGGCTACGAGCAGTACTTC	CASSLQPMGTRNTGYEQYF
-	TRBV4-2	TRBJ2-5	-	TGTGCCAGCAGCCAAGTCTCTGGACTATCCCAAGGGGAGACCCAGTACTTC	CASSQVSGLSQGETQYF
few	TRBV29-1	TRBJ2-1	-	TGCAGCGTTGATGAGGGGCGGCAGTTCTTC	CSVDEGRQFF
few	TRBV20-1	TRBJ2-7	-	TGCAGTGCTAGGGACACCCCCTACGAGCAGTACTTC	CSARDTPYEQYF
few	TRBV20-1	TRBJ2-7	TRBD2	TGCAGTGCTAGAGATCGGACTAGCGGGCGCTCCTACGAGCAGTACTTC	CSARDRTSGRSYEQYF
-	TRBV7-3	TRBJ2-3	TRBD2	TGTGCCAGCAGCTTAGTCTCGGGACTAGCGGGGGACACAGATACGCAGTATTTT	CASSLVSGLAGDTDTQYF
many	TRBV5-1	TRBJ1-1	-	TGCGCCAGCAGCTCAGCAGTGAACACTGAAGCTTTCTTT	CASSSAVNTEAFF
many	TRBV27	TRBJ2-6	-	TGTGCCAGCAGTCCCGGGACCGGAATCGGGGCCAACGTCCTGACTTTC	CASSPGTGIGANVLTF
-	TRBV20-1	TRBJ1-6	TRBD1	TGCAGTGCTCTTCCAGGGGGTCCCCTCCACTTT	CSALPGGPLHF
-	TRBV4-1	TRBJ2-5	-	TGCGCCAGCAGCCAAGTAGCGATCCAAGAGACCCAGTACTTC	CASSQVAIQETQYF
many	TRBV11-2	TRBJ1-1	-	TGTGCCAGCAGCTTAGATCAAACATCCCGAACTGAAGCTTTCTTT	CASSLDQTSRTEAFF
-	TRBV12-3/TRBV12-4	TRBJ1-5	-	TGTGCCAGCAGTTTCGCGATCTTTCCGGACTATAGCAATCAGCCCCAGCATTTT	CASSFAIFPDYSNQPQHF
many	TRBV11-3	TRBJ2-1	-	TGTGCCAGCAGCTTCGGCCCCACCTACAATGAGCAGTTCTTC	CASSFGPTYNEQFF
many	TRBV12-3/TRBV12-4	TRBJ2-2	TRBD1	TGTGCCAGCAGTTTTAGGGACAGGGGAACACCGAACACCGGGGAGCTGTTTTTT	CASSFRDRGTPNTGELFF
few	TRBV20-1	TRBJ2-5	-	TGCAGTGCTAGAGTCTTTCAAGAGACCCAGTACTTC	CSARVFQETQYF
-	TRBV5-1	TRBJ2-7	-	TGCGCCAGCAGCTTATGGACAGTTCCCTACGAGCAGTACTTC	CASSLWTVPYEQYF
few	TRBV9	TRBJ2-3	TRBD2	TGTGCCAGCAGCCACCGGACTAGCGGGGGAGATACGCAGTATTTT	CASSHRTSGGDTQYF
once	TRBV7-8	TRBJ2-3	TRBD2	TGTGCCAGCAGCTTAGCGGTATTACTAGCGGGGGATACGCAGTATTTT	CASSLAVLLAGDTQYF
medium-sized	TRBV7-9	TRBJ1-1	-	TGTGCCAGCAGCTCCAGACAGGACATGAGGGAAGCTTTCTTT	CASSSRQDMREAFF
-	TRBV20-1	TRBJ2-1	-	TGCAGTGCTAGCAGCTGGGGCTACAATGAGCAGTTCTTC	CSASSWGYNEQFF
few	TRBV20-1	TRBJ2-7	-	TGCAGTGCCAAAAAGGACCGACAACGGCACTTC	CSAKKDRQRHF
-	TRBV20-1	TRBJ2-3	TRBD2	TGCAGTGCCAGACTAGCGGGGGTTTCCGGCCCCTTAGGGACGCAGTATTTT	CSARLAGVSGPLGTQYF
once	TRBV28	TRBJ2-5	-	TGTGCCAGCAGTTTTCGCGGCAGGGAAGAGACCCAGTACTTC	CASSFRGREETQYF
many	TRBV29-1	TRBJ2-1	-	TGCAGCGTGGGGAGCTACAATGAGCAGTTCTTC	CSVGSYNEQFF
many	TRBV5-5	TRBJ1-1	-	TGTGCCAGCAGCTCAGGAACCGGGCTGGGCACGGGGAACACTGAAGCTTTCTTT	CASSSGTGLGTGNTEAFF
many	TRBV7-2	TRBJ2-7	TRBD1	TGTGCCAGCAGCTTGGGACAGGGCTTCGGCGAGCAGTACTTC	CASSLGQGFGEQYF
-	TRBV27	TRBJ2-5	TRBD2	TGTGCCAGCAGGGGAGGGCCTAGAGAGACCCAGTACTTC	CASRGGPRETQYF
-	TRBV5-1	TRBJ2-5	TRBD2	TGCGCCAGCAGCCCACCGGGGACTAGCGGGGGTGCAGAGACCCAGTACTTC	CASSPPGTSGGAETQYF
-	TRBV2	TRBJ2-1	-	TGTGCCAGCGGGACTCAAGTTAACAATGAGCAGTTCTTC	CASGTQVNNEQFF
-	TRBV19	TRBJ2-2	-	TGTGCCTCCCCCGACAAGAACACCGGGGAGCTGTTTTTT	CASPDKNTGELFF
-	TRBV20-1	TRBJ1-2	-	TGCAGTGCTTCAGACGGGGCGGATGGCTACACCTTC	CSASDGADGYTF
-	TRBV7-2	TRBJ2-3	-	TGTGCCAGCAGCTCTACCCCCAAGGATACGCAGTATTTT	CASSSTPKDTQYF
-	TRBV27	TRBJ2-2	TRBD2	TGTGCCAGCAGTCCCCATCTAGCGGGAGGGCCCGCCGGGGAGCTGTTTTTT	CASSPHLAGGPAGELFF
once	TRBV5-1	TRBJ2-5	-	TGCGCCAGCAGCCCCCTCGGGGTAGAGACCCAGTACTTC	CASSPLGVETQYF
many	TRBV7-3	TRBJ1-5	-	TGTGCCAGTAAGCCCCAGCATTTT	CASKPQHF
many	TRBV11-2	TRBJ2-1	-	TGTGCCAGCAGCTTCGCGGTGTCGGACAATGAGCAGTTCTTC	CASSFAVSDNEQFF
-	TRBV29-1	TRBJ2-7	TRBD1	TGCAGCGTCGCCCCGGGACAGGCTGTTTACGAGCAGTACTTC	CSVAPGQAVYEQYF
many	TRBV29-1	TRBJ2-7	TRBD1	TGCAGCGCCAAGGGACAGGGGACGTACGAGCAGTACTTC	CSAKGQGTYEQYF
once	TRBV18	TRBJ1-1	TRBD1	TGTGCCAGCTCACCACCTTGGGACAGGCAATACACTGAAGCTTTCTTT	CASSPPWDRQYTEAFF
-	TRBV6-1	TRBJ2-2	-	TGTGCCAGCACCGACGGGGCCGCCGGGGAGCTGTTTTTT	CASTDGAAGELFF